This entry lists 9 T cell receptor beta chains sequenced from one sample in a study of OX40 agonist ivuxolimab in advanced cancers. Data came from immunoSEQ multiplex PCR; TCRdb stores just in-frame clones and leaves some out. The sample lists around 80,000 clones; over 75% were seen once. The sequences come from CD4+ or CD8+ T cells sorted from blood, collected in a trial of the OX40 agonist ivuxolimab. These TCRs come from an adult with an advanced solid tumor such as melanoma, head and neck, liver or kidney cancer.

The rearrangement uses TRBV5-5 and TRBJ1-3; D is ambiguous. In germline, CDR1 is SGHKS, CDR2 YYEKEE (reference sequence). V dropped 5 bases and J dropped 0 bases, with 9 bases sitting between them. The CDR3 sequence is 14 residues long. Written as DNA, the CDR3 is TGTGCCAGCAGAGCATCCGGCTCTGGAAACACCATATATTTT. This translates into CASRASGSGNTIYF.

This rearrangement joins TRBV19 to TRBJ1-2; no clear D. V was pared by 1 base and J by 3 bases, with 9 bases between. The CDR3 is made up of 14 amino acids. Germline assignment: CDR1 LNHDA and CDR2 SQIVND (reference sequence). CDR3 in DNA: TGTGCCAGTAGTATAGGATGGGAGGACTATGGCTACACCTTC. Its protein product is CASSIGWEDYGYTF.

Concerning this clone itself: At one end the junction does not follow the germline gene, possibly because of a read error. V gene TRBV5-4 combines with J gene TRBJ2-7; possible D gene TRBD2, 5 bases. Germline CDR1 SGHNT, CDR2 YYREEE (reference sequence). The CDR3 totals 16 residues. In DNA form, the CDR3 reads TGCGCCAGCAGCCGGGGTATCGGGTTTCTGGCCTACGAGCAGTACTTC. Protein product: CASSRGIGFLAYEQYF.

This chain uses TRBV30 with TRBJ1-1; D is unclear. Trimming removed 0 bases at V and 1 base at J, with 6 bases between. The length of the CDR3 is 13 residues. Germline CDR1 is GTSNPN and CDR2 is SVGIG (reference sequence). Here the CDR3 reads CAWSVSENTEAFF. In nucleotides, the CDR3 is TGTGCCTGGAGTGTATCCGAGAACACTGAAGCTTTCTTT.

This chain uses TRBV4-3 with TRBJ1-1, with TRBD1 identical over 8 bases. The germline gives CDR1 LGHNA, CDR2 YSLEER. The V gene end was trimmed by 1 base and the J gene end by 3 bases; junction bases not matched to a gene: 13. This CDR3 has 18 amino acids. As DNA, the CDR3 is TGCGCCAGCAGCCAAGGTCTCAGGGGGCGACCCTCTGACACTGAAGCTTTCTTT. This codes for CASSQGLRGRPSDTEAFF.

The genes are TRBV2 and TRBJ2-2, with D possibly TRBD2 on 6 matching bases. V shed 4 bases and J shed 6 bases, with 12 bases lying between them. Germline loops: CDR1 SNHLY, CDR2 FYNNEI. CDR3 length equals 14 residues. The CDR3 coding sequence is TGTGCCAGCAGTGCCCCCGGGGGAGCCGGGGAGCTGTTTTTT. Its translation is CASSAPGGAGELFF.

This sequence joins TRBV4-1 and TRBJ1-1, with unresolved D. Germline V gene data show CDR1 as MGHRA and CDR2 as YSYEKL. CDR3 length: 15 residues. Trimming took off 3 bases at V and 6 bases at J, with 17 bases between the two ends. The CDR3 region is CASSHFKGTDAEAFF. In DNA, the CDR3 is TGCGCCAGCAGCCACTTCAAAGGAACTGACGCTGAAGCTTTCTTT.

The V call is TRBV27, the J call TRBJ1-1, with D perhaps TRBD1 (5 bases). Trimming removed 2 bases at V and 5 bases at J, with 12 bases between. Germline values: CDR1 MNHEY, CDR2 SMNVEV (reference sequence). The CDR3 spans 14 residues. DNA of the CDR3: TGTGCCAGCAGTTTAACTTCAGGGAGGACTGAAGCTTTCTTT. Translated: CASSLTSGRTEAFF.

The chain has TRBV11-3 and TRBJ2-7, with a weak D call TRBD1 (5 bases). The CDR3 runs 16 residues. With 5 bases removed from V and 0 bases from J, the gap between germline ends came to 17 bases. From germline, CDR1 is SGHNT and CDR2 YENEEA. CDR3 bases: TGTGCCAGCAGCGTTAGGGGCGTCCTTGGCTCCTACGAGCAGTACTTC. The encoded protein is CASSVRGVLGSYEQYF.